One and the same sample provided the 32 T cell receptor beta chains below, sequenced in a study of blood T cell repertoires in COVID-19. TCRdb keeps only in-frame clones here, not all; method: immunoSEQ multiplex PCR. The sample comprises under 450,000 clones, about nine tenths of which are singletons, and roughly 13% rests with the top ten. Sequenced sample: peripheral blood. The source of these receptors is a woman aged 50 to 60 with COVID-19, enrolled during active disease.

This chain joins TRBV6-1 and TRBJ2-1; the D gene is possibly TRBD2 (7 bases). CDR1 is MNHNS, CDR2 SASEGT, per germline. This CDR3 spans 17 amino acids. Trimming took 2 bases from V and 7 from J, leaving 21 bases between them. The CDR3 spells CASSEPRTGGSRNEQFF. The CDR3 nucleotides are TGTGCCAGCAGTGAACCGAGAACGGGGGGCTCTCGGAATGAGCAGTTCTTC.

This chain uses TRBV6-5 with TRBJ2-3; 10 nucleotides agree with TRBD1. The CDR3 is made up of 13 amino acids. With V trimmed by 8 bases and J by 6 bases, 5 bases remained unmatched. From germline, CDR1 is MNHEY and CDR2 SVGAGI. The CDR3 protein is CASGTGVADTQYF. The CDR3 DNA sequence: TGTGCCAGCGGGACAGGGGTGGCGGATACGCAGTATTTT.

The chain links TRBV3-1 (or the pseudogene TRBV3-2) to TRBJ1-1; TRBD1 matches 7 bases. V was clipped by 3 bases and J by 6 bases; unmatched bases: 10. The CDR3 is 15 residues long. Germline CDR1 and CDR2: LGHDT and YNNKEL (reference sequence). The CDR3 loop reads CASSQPGQQDAEAFF. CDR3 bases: TGTGCCAGCAGCCAGCCGGGACAGCAAGACGCTGAAGCTTTCTTT.

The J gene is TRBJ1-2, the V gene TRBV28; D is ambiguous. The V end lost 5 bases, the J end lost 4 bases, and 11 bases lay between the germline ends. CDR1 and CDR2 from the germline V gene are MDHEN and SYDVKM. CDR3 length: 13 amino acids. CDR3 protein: CASSLTVSYGYTF. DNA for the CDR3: TGTGCCAGCAGTCTAACAGTCTCCTATGGCTACACCTTC.

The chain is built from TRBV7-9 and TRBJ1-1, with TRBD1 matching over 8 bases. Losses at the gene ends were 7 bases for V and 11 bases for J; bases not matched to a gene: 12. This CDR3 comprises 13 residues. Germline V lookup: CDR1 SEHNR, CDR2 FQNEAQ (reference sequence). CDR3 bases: TGTGCCAGCACCCAGGGGGCCAACCCGAGGGCTTTCTTT. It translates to CASTQGANPRAFF.

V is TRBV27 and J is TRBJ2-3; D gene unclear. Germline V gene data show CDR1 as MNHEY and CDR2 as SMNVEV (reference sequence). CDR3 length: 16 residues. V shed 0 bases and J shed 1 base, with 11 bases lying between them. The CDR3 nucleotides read TGTGCCAGCAGTTTATCGCTTCCCGGTGGCACAGATACGCAGTATTTT. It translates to CASSLSLPGGTDTQYF.

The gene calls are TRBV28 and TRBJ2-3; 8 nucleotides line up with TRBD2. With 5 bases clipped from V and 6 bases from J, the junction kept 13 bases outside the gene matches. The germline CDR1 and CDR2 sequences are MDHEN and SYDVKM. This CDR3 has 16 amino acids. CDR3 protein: CASSRLGVAGKDTQYF. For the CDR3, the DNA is TGTGCCAGCAGTCGGCTTGGAGTAGCGGGGAAGGATACGCAGTATTTT.

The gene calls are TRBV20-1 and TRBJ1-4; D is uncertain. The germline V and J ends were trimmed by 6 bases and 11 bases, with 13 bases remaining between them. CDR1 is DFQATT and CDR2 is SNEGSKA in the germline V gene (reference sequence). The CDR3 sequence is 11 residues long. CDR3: CSAKSGGKLFF. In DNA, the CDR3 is TGCAGTGCAAAATCAGGTGGTAAACTGTTTTTT.

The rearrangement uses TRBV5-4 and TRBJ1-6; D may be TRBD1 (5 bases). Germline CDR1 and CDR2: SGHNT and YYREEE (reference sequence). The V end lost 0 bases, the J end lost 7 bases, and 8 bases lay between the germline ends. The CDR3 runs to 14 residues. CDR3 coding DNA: TGTGCCAGCAGCTTGGACAGGTTCAATTCACCCCTCCACTTT. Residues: CASSLDRFNSPLHF.

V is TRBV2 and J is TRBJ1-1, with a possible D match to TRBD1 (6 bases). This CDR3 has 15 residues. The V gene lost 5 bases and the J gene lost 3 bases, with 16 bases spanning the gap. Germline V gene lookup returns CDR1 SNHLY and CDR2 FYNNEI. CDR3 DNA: TGTGCCAGCAGTCCCCAGAGGGGGTTGGACACTGAAGCTTTCTTT. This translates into CASSPQRGLDTEAFF.

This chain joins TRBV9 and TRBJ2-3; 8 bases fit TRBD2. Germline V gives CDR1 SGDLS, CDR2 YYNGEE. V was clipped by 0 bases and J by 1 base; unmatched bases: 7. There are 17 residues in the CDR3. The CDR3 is CASSVVPSGRGTDTQYF. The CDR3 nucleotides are TGTGCCAGCAGCGTAGTCCCTAGCGGGCGTGGCACAGATACGCAGTATTTT.

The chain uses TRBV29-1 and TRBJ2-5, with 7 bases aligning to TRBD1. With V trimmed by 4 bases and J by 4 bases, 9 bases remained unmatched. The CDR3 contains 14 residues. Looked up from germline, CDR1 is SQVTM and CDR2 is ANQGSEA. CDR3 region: CSVVPGGQGETQYF. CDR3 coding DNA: TGCAGCGTTGTACCAGGGGGACAAGGAGAGACCCAGTACTTC.

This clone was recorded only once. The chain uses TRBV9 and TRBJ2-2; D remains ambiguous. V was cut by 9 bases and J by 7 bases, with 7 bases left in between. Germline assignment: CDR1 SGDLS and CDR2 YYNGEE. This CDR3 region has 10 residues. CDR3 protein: CATQVGELFF. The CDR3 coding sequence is TGTGCCACACAAGTCGGGGAGCTGTTTTTT.

The CDR3 region has the DNA TGTGCTAGTGGTTCCGCGACAGTTTTAGGGGACACCATATATTTT. Protein: CASGSATVLGDTIYF. V usage is TRBV12-5 and J usage is TRBJ1-3; D may be TRBD1 (5 bases). This CDR3 spans 15 amino acids. Germline lookup yields CDR1 LGHNT and CDR2 FRNRAP. V gave up 4 bases and J gave up 8 bases, with 18 bases separating them.

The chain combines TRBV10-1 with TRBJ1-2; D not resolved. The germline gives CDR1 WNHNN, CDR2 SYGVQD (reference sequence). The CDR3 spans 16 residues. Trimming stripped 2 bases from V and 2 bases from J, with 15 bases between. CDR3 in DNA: TGCGCCAGCAGTGAGATGGGTACGCGGGGAAACTATGGCTACACCTTC. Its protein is CASSEMGTRGNYGYTF.

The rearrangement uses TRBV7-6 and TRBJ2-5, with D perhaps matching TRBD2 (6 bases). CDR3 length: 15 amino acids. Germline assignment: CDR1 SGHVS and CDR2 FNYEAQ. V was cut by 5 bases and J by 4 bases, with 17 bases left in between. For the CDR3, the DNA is TGTGCCAGCAGCCCACGGGGGTACGGAGGAGAGACCCAGTACTTC. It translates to CASSPRGYGGETQYF.

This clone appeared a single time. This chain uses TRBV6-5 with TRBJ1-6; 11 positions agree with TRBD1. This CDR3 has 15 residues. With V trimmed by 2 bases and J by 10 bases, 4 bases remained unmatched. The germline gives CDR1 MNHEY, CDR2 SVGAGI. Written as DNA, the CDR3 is TGTGCCAGCAGTTACACGGGACAGGGGGTGTCACCCCTCCACTTT. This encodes CASSYTGQGVSPLHF.

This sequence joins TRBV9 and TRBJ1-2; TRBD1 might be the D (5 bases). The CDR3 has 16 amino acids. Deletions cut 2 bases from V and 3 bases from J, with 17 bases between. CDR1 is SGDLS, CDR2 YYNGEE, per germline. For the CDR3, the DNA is TGTGCCAGCAGCGTTGGGGGACTCCCTAGGGACTATGGCTACACCTTC. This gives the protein CASSVGGLPRDYGYTF.

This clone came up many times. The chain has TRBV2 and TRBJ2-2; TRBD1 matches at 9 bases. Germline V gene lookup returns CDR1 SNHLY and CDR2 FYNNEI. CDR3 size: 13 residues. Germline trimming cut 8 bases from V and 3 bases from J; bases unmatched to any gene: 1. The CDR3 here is CASGTGYTGELFF. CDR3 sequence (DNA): TGTGCCAGCGGGACAGGGTACACCGGGGAGCTGTTTTTT.

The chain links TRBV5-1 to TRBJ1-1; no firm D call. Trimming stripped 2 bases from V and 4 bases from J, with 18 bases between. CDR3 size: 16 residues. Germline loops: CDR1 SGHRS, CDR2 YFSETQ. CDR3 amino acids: CASSFGRLTGSTEAFF. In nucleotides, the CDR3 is TGCGCCAGCAGCTTTGGCCGACTAACCGGGAGCACTGAAGCTTTCTTT.

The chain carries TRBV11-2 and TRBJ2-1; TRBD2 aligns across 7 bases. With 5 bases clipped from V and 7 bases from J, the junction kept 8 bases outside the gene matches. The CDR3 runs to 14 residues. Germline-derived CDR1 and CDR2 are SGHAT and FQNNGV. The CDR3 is CASSPRLARNEQFF. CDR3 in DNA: TGTGCCAGCAGCCCGCGACTAGCTCGAAATGAGCAGTTCTTC.

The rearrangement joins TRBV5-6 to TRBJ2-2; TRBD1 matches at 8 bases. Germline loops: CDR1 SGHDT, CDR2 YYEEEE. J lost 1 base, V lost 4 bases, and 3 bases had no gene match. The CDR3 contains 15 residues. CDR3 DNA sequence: TGTGCCAGCAGCCCAGACAGGGGGAACACCGGGGAGCTGTTTTTT. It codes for CASSPDRGNTGELFF. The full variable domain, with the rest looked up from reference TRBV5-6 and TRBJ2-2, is DAGVTQSPTHLIKTRGQQVTLRCSPKSGHDTVSWYQQALGQGPQFIFQYYEEEERQRGNFPDRFSGHQFPNYSSELNVNALLLGDSALYLCASSPDRGNTGELFFGEGSRLTVL.

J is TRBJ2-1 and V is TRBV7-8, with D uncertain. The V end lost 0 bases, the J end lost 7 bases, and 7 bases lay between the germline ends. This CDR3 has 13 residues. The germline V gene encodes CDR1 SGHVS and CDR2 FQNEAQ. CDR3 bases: TGTGCCAGCAGCTTAGCGCGAGCGAATGAGCAGTTCTTC. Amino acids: CASSLARANEQFF.

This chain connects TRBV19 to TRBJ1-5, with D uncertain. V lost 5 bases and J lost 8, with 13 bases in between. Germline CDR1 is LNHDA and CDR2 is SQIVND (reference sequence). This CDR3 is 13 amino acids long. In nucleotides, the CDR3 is TGTGCCAGTAGTTCCCTCCTCGGGGAGCCCCAGCATTTT. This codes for CASSSLLGEPQHF.

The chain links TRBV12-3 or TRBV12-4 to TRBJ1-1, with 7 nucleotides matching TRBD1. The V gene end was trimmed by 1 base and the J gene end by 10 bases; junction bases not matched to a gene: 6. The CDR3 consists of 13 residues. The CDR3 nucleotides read TGTGCCAGCAGTTTAGATCGGGCAGGGGGAGCTTTCTTT. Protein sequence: CASSLDRAGGAFF.

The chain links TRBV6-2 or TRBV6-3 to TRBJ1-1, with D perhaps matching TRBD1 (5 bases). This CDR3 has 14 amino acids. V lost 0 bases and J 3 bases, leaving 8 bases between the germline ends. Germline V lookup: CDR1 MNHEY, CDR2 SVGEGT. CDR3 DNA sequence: TGTGCCAGCAGTTACTCGACAGCCTACACTGAAGCTTTCTTT. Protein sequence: CASSYSTAYTEAFF.

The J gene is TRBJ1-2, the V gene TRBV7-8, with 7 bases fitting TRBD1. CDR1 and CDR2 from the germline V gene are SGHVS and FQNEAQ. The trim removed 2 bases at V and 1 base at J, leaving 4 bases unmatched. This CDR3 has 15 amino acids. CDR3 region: CASSLFRDSNYGYTF. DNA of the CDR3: TGTGCCAGCAGCTTATTCCGGGACAGTAACTATGGCTACACCTTC.

The CDR3 loop is CASSLAYRSQETQYF. The CDR3 DNA is TGTGCCAGCAGCTTAGCTTACAGATCCCAAGAGACCCAGTACTTC. The chain links TRBV7-6 to TRBJ2-5; D gene uncertain. Germline CDR1 SGHVS, CDR2 FNYEAQ. V lost 0 bases and J 1 base, leaving 9 bases between the germline ends. The CDR3 extends over 15 amino acids.

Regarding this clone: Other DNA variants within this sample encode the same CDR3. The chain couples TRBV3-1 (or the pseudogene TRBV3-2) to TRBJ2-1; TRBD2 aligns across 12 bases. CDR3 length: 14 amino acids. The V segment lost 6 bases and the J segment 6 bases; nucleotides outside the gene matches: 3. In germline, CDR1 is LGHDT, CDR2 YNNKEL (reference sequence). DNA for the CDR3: TGTGCCAGCAGAGGACTAGCGGGGTCCAATGAGCAGTTCTTC. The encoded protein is CASRGLAGSNEQFF.

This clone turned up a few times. CDR3 coding DNA: TGCGCCAGCAGTCAGGGAAGGACAGGCCTTAATGAAAAACTGTTTTTT. Amino acids: CASSQGRTGLNEKLFF. V gene TRBV23-1 combines with J gene TRBJ1-4, with 7 bases lining up with TRBD1. TRBV23-1 is recorded as an ORF, its role being uncertain. The CDR3 has 16 residues. J gave up 4 bases and V 3 bases, and 8 bases lay outside the gene matches.

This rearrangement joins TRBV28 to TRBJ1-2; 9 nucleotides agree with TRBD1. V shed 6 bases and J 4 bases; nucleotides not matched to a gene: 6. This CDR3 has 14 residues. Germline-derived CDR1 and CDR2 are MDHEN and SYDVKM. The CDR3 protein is CASRLGQGPYGYTF. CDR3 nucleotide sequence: TGTGCCAGCAGGCTGGGACAGGGCCCCTATGGCTACACCTTC.

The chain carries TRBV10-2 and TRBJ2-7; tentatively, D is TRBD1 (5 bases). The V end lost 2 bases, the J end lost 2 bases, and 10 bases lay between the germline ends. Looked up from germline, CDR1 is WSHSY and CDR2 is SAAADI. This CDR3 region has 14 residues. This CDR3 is CASSEDSVAYEQYF. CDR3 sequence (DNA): TGCGCCAGCAGTGAGGACAGTGTGGCCTACGAGCAGTACTTC.